The T cell receptor (beta chain) under discussion was sequenced for a study of shared clonotypes between healthy human individuals. Broader study findings: Sampling involved blood alone; tissue repertoires likely differ.

This clone was counted only a few times. What it recognizes is unknown. V lost 5 bases, J lost 6 bases, and 8 bases stayed unmatched. From germline, CDR1 is LNHDA and CDR2 SQIVND (reference sequence). This CDR3 has 15 amino acids. Execution of the assay was at deep level. Clones were sequenced by immunoSEQ multiplex PCR, and TCRdb holds only the in-frame ones, with some missing. In the table there are approximately 720,000 clones, about two thirds of which are singletons. This TCR was sampled from a woman aged 25 to 39 in good health. The chain couples TRBV19 to TRBJ2-3; TRBD2 matches 10 bases. Specimen: memory CD4+ T cells sorted from blood. As for subset: CD45RA-negative fraction. The CDR3 DNA sequence: TGTGCCAGTAGTGACCCTAGCGGGAGTGGGGATACGCAGTATTTT. Its protein is CASSDPSGSGDTQYF.